This T cell receptor (beta chain) originates from a study of cytomegalovirus exposure and HLA in healthy donors. At the level of the study: An analysis done earlier identified around 100 million unique TCR beta sequences from around 180 million T cells. Whole-study findings and limits: Rarity characterized most TCR sequences, yet some public TCRs appeared in many donors. TCR beta V segments were, for the most part, productive about 87% or about 30% of the time in an earlier analysis.

This clone was seen a single time. Its antigen is not known. This CDR3 is 15 amino acids long. The germline CDR1 and CDR2 sequences are SGHRS and YFSETQ. V lost 5 bases and J 3 bases, leaving 18 bases between the germline ends. In the PCR, 60 Vbeta and 13 Jbeta primers were used. Generated by immunoSEQ multiplex PCR, the TCRdb table keeps only in-frame clones and is missing some. The sample lists approximately 90,000 clones, over 60% seen once, with more than 3.5% in the top ten. Sequenced: PBMCs. This TCR came from a man aged 25-45 years in good health and CMV-seronegative. This chain uses TRBV5-1 with TRBJ2-7; a possible D gene is TRBD1 (6 bases). The CDR3, as DNA: TGCGCCAGCAGGGGGGCGAGTGGGGTAGACTACGAGCAGTACTTC. The encoded protein is CASRGASGVDYEQYF. Combining the CDR3 with reference TRBV5-1 and TRBJ2-7 gives the whole variable domain KAGVTQTPRYLIKTRGQQVTLSCSPISGHRSVSWYQQTPGQGLQFLFEYFSETQRNKGNFPGRFSGRQFSNSRSEMNVSTLELGDSALYLCASRGASGVDYEQYFGPGTRLTVT.